This TCR beta chain came from a study of blood T cell repertoires in COVID-19. At the level of the study: Samples of COVID-19 (acute and convalescent) were obtained from the United States, Italy and Spain.

The V gene lost 4 bases and the J gene lost 3 bases, with 9 bases spanning the gap. This CDR3 spans 13 amino acids. In germline, CDR1 is SGHNT, CDR2 YYREEE (reference sequence). As originally analysed: Nucleated cell counts were estimated from reference gene primer amplification. Clones were sequenced by immunoSEQ multiplex PCR, and TCRdb holds only the in-frame ones, with some missing. The DNA gave D and trimming, while V, J and clone size come from that table. The data hold over 450,000 clones, with approximately 88% observed a single time. The sequence derives from a woman between 45 and 65 years old with COVID-19, enrolled during active disease. Sequences were obtained from peripheral blood. The V call is TRBV5-4, the J call TRBJ2-3, with TRBD2 as a possible D gene (5 bases). DNA of the CDR3: TGTGCCAGCAGCCCGGGGAAAACAGATACGCAGTATTTT. It specifies CASSPGKTDTQYF.